Listed here is a single TCR beta chain. This sample is part of a study of T-cell reconstitution after alpha-beta-depleted transplantation in children. V trimming: 2 bases; J trimming: 0 bases; junction bases outside the gene matches: 5. The CDR3 contains 17 residues. Germline CDR1 MGHRA, CDR2 YSYEKL. Construction of the TCRbeta library involved unique molecular identifiers. TCRdb re-analysed the PCR reads in MiXCR, keeping a single row per CDR3 protein. The sample has approximately 1,000,000 distinct CDR3 sequences; 25% to 35% are singletons. The clonotype originates from a boy under two years old who had a stem cell transplant for SCID, so the T cells may come from the graft donor. The sequenced sample was PBMCs, mostly from graft donor cells, obtained 360 days after TCRalphabeta/CD19-depleted stem cell transplant. The chain couples TRBV4-1 to TRBJ1-3, with 9 bases identical to TRBD1. The CDR3 coding sequence is TGCGCCAGCAGCCAACCCGGGACAGGGATCTCTGGAAACACCATATATTTT. It translates to CASSQPGTGISGNTIYF.